This T cell receptor (beta chain) derives from a study of cytomegalovirus exposure and HLA in healthy donors (dated by TCRdb to the late 2010s). About the full investigation: In an earlier analysis of approximately 640 of the donors, 276 Gb of sequence data and 117 million unique TCR beta sequences from about 180 million T cells were reported. Roughly 300 gigabases of sequencing data and 80 million or so unique TCR sequences were included in an early release covering about 700 HLA-typed donors. The T cell repertoires of under 700 subjects were profiled by immunosequencing and related to cytomegalovirus serostatus. HLA typing covered class I and class II loci at four-digit resolution. Among roughly 400 genotyped donors of the cohort, an average of approximately 240,000 unique TCR beta nucleotide sequences were sequenced per donor, approximately 20% of them non-productive. A separate validation cohort of 90 to 150 different subjects was used in addition to the 666-subject first cohort. In an earlier analysis of several hundred of the donors, high-throughput TCR beta sequencing was used to judge whether each TCR beta V gene segment behaved as functional or pseudogenic. High-throughput TCR immunosequencing, statistical association of individual TCRs with disease status, and machine learning were combined to predict cytomegalovirus infection status. In a later analysis, previously published TCR beta repertoires from several hundred donors were re-analyzed and high-resolution HLA genotyping was added so that TCR occurrence patterns could be studied. Roughly 5 DR-DQ haplotypes were handled as single units for association and clustering, since linkage in the cohort was strong. Typing coverage varied by locus: roughly 629-640 donors for A, B, C, DRB1 and DQB1; some 520 for DQA1; approximately 610 for DPA1; 400 to 480 for DPB1. All discovery cohort repertoires had been generated on a single sequencing platform. Rather than using new phenotypic data, the later analysis identified candidate immune exposures from TCR beta sequences and from how often those sequences occurred across donors. Alongside the repertoire data, information on donor age, sex, ethnicity and CMV serostatus was compiled. Of the roughly 410 genotyped donors, 70% to 90% were placed in the genetic ancestry cluster associated with self-reported Caucasian donors. The study was designed to test whether signatures of past pathogen exposure could be identified by cataloging public T cell receptors. Genome-wide SNP genotypes for about 65% of the roughly 670 donors were used in a later genetic analysis, which treated that subset as a discovery cohort.

Library preparation was by the immunoSEQ multiplex PCR assay. For the multiplex PCR, a mixture combining 60 forward primers for TCR Vbeta segments and 13 reverse primers for TCR Jbeta segments was used. The CDR3 region of rearranged TCR beta genes was amplified from genomic DNA by a multiplex PCR assay. The Illumina HiSeq System was used to sequence the amplified TCR beta libraries as 87-base-pair reads. Concerning the study's data processing: A later analysis counted approximately 76 million unique TCR beta chains across the approximately 700 repertoires, and roughly 11 million of these chains were shared by at least two donors. To remove PCR and sequencing errors, raw reads were error-corrected and collapsed into unique sequences using a nearest-neighbor algorithm that merged closely related sequences. CDR3 sequences were aligned to IMGT reference sequences to assign V, D and J gene segments. Each retained sequence needed at least a six-nucleotide match to both a V gene segment and a J gene segment. Rearrangements were called productive when the CDR3 lacked stop codons and stayed in frame with V and J; all others were non-productive. CDR3 was defined according to IMGT convention as the region running from the second conserved V-encoded cysteine to the conserved J-encoded phenylalanine. The earlier analysis of about 570 of the donors excluded any sequence lacking an unambiguous match to a single V gene segment. An earlier analysis of around 600 of the donors classified V segments as functional when productive rearrangements were above 56.7% and as segregating when the standard deviation between donors was above 5%. A statistical classification framework was developed to diagnose cytomegalovirus status using the catalog of TCR beta chain sequences. In a later analysis, V and J genes were assigned by comparing TCR nucleotide sequences against IMGT/GENE-DB human TR gene sequences. A later analysis assigned CDR3 sequences and most-parsimonious VDJ recombination scenarios with the TCRdist pipeline. In a later analysis, each TCR beta chain was defined by its CDR3 amino acid sequence together with its V-gene family, and reads lacking a unique V-gene family were excluded. A later analysis removed 592 highly shared, low-generation-probability nucleotide sequences to deal with suspected cross-contamination and a sequencing artifact. In a later analysis, a clonal expansion index was calculated for each public chain from normalized within-repertoire ranks of inferred template counts. Generation probabilities in a later analysis came from a VDJ recombination model fitted to out-of-frame rearrangements, and those results were checked against IGoR. In a later analysis, TCR-TCR, TCR-HLA and TCR-CMV co-occurrence was scored with hypergeometric tests, and a repertoire-size bias correction was applied to TCR pairs. A later analysis estimated false discovery rates by permuting HLA or CMV assignments 20 times. A later analysis grouped co-occurring TCRs with DBSCAN, adding TCRdist sequence similarity when clustering within HLA-allele-positive subsets. Repertoires with fewer than 30,000 or more than 120,000 public chains, plus five repertoires with anomalous nucleotide sharing, were excluded from co-occurrence clustering. The immuneACCESS repertoire file appears here via TCRdb, limited to in-frame rearrangements. These files lack a portion of the clones; in checked studies, under half of the deficit traces to unresolved V genes, and the cause of the others is not known. Clone size and V and J calls were adopted from that table, with D and trimming inferred from the DNA. Present in this sample are about 130,000 clones, more than 65% of which were seen just once. The top ten hold 3.5% to 5% of the sample.

CDR1 and CDR2 are read off the germline V gene as SGHTA and FQGNSA. Counted from cysteine to phenylalanine, this CDR3 has 14 amino acids. Kept here is only the CDR3 DNA, which spans 42 bases and is read in frame from base 1. Beyond this particular receptor, the publication reports: In the study, some 160 TCR beta chains were listed as associated with cytomegalovirus. Linkage disequilibrium might explain the correlated functional status among segregating V segments, but an unknown experimental factor could not be excluded. A further reported finding was that TCR beta sequences accurately predicted the HLA-A and HLA-B alleles for most subjects in the first cohort. In a later analysis, around 15,000 TCR beta sequences were associated with specific HLA alleles at a false discovery rate of 0.05. About 17 rarely observed V segments, including chromosome 9 orphons, were excluded from the earlier analysis of several hundred of the donors because counts were too low. Because HLA typing was unavailable for some donors at each locus, only the typed subset was used in association tests. Broadly in line with IMGT annotations, most TCR beta V segments showed up in productive rearrangements about 87% or about 30% of the time in an earlier analysis of approximately 600 of the donors. The 87-base-pair reads could not distinguish some IMGT-functional V segments, including TRBV6-2 and TRBV6-3, so those segments were excluded. It was suggested by the authors that the approach could potentially be generalized to other disease states and immunological phenotypes. Presence/absence analyses assumed roughly uniform sequencing depth across donors, an assumption that may not hold. A later analysis found that most CMV-associated TCR beta chains appeared HLA-restricted, with HLA associations seemingly driven largely by CMV exposure. Compared with equally common non-associated chains, HLA-associated TCR beta chains in a later analysis were more clonally expanded and had lower generation probabilities. The only immune exposure information available for the cohort was CMV serostatus. The classifier was reported to diagnose cytomegalovirus status with high specificity and sensitivity in both the original and validation cohorts. Across donors, most TCR sequences were observed very rarely, whereas some public TCRs were present in many individuals. According to a later analysis, TCR association rates differed among HLA loci, with DRB1 alleles showing the most associated TCRs and HLA-C alleles showing the fewest. A cluster of highly shared sequence variants was judged likely to represent a technical artifact of the sequencing pipeline. The cohort was sequenced for TCR beta chains only, and without alpha or paired-chain data the features that could be detected were limited. In vitro tests confirmed that a few of the cytomegalovirus-associated TCR beta chains recognize cytomegalovirus antigens. A later analysis reported that several top co-occurrence clusters appeared linked to parvovirus B19, influenza, CMV and Epstein-Barr virus. When HLA alleles, especially DR and DQ, strongly co-occurred, TCR associations were difficult to assign to individual alleles. In a later genetic analysis, fewer N-insertions in productive TCRs were reported among donors in an Asian-associated ancestry cluster than the approximately 670-donor mean. V-gene and J-gene trimming of TCR beta chains was associated with a missense DCLRE1C variant in a later genetic analysis, and the association was replicated in an independent cohort.

In total, 500 to 700 healthy bone marrow donors made up the cohort. Cohort members were all nominally healthy when sampled, although unrecorded immune exposures were likely present. The donor was CMV seropositive and belonged to the group of 270 or so seropositive cohort members. Every donor gave a peripheral blood sample, and the peripheral blood mononuclear cells from that sample were used for TCR beta sequencing. The Qiagen DNeasy Blood Extraction Kit was used to extract genomic DNA from the blood cell samples. Notes on this clone: This receptor's antigen is unknown. No much larger clonotype is one base removed from it; base qualities were not supplied.

The source material was PBMCs. This TCR came from a male donor in good health and CMV-seropositive. The chain couples TRBV7-2 to TRBJ2-5; the D segment could be TRBD2, given 6 matching bases. The DNA end is a closer match to TRBJ2-7, so the J assignment may be wrong. CDR3 reads: CASSPAGPGYEQYF. The bases are TGTGCCAGCAGCCCAGCGGGTCCGGGGTACGAGCAGTACTTC.